The 19 T cell receptor beta chains presented below share a single source sample, sequenced in a study of identical twins. TCRdb redid the calling of the 5' RACE reads with MiXCR, one entry per CDR3 protein. This table holds hundreds of thousands of distinct CDR3 sequences, less than 7% found once. The sample taken for sequencing was naive T cells sorted from blood. The source of these receptors is a man aged 18 to 30 in good health.

The chain carries TRBV28 and TRBJ2-7; the D is unclear. Germline assignment: CDR1 MDHEN and CDR2 SYDVKM. The CDR3 loop spans 14 amino acids. Trimming took off 6 bases at V and 2 bases at J, with 14 bases between the two ends. The CDR3 protein is CASRPSLDAYEQYF. The CDR3 DNA is TGTGCCAGCAGGCCTTCTCTGGACGCCTACGAGCAGTACTTC.

This clonotype has a handful of counts. The genes are TRBV29-1 and TRBJ2-7; D perhaps matches TRBD1 (7 bases). The CDR3 length is 12 residues. Germline V lookup: CDR1 SQVTM, CDR2 ANQGSEA. V lost 5 bases and J 7 bases, leaving 15 bases between the germline ends. CDR3 residues: CSVRQGEVEQYF. The DNA for the CDR3 is TGCAGCGTTCGTCAGGGGGAGGTGGAGCAGTACTTC.

This chain connects TRBV11-2 to TRBJ2-7, with 8 nucleotides matching TRBD1. CDR3 length: 14 amino acids. Trimming at V came to 1 base and at J to 5 bases, leaving 4 bases not matched to a gene. Germline V gives CDR1 SGHAT, CDR2 FQNNGV. The DNA for the CDR3 is TGTGCCAGCAGCTTAGGGGGCAGGGGGCACGAGCAGTACGTC. Amino acid sequence: CASSLGGRGHEQYV.

This clonotype was recorded many times. The V gene is TRBV7-8, the J gene TRBJ2-2; TRBD1 aligns across 9 bases. The J segment lost 0 bases and the V segment lost 1 base, leaving 0 bases of the junction unmatched. This CDR3 is built from 16 residues. CDR1 and CDR2 (germline): SGHVS, FQNEAQ. The DNA of the CDR3 is TGTGCCAGCAGCTTAGGGACAGGGGCGAACACCGGGGAGCTGTTTTTT. This codes for CASSLGTGANTGELFF.

This clonotype was counted at least ten times. The chain has TRBV4-3 and TRBJ1-1, with TRBD1 as a possible D gene (5 bases). The CDR3 contains 13 residues. Trimming took 3 bases from V and 4 from J, leaving 9 bases between them. Germline-derived CDR1 and CDR2 are LGHNA and YSLEER. The CDR3 nucleotides are TGCGCCAGCAGCCAGAGGGGTGTCACTGAAGCTTTCTTT. Translation: CASSQRGVTEAFF.

This clonotype was seen many times. The V gene is TRBV6-6, the J gene TRBJ2-1; TRBD1 might be the D (8 bases). The CDR3 runs to 13 residues. V was pared by 8 bases and J by 7 bases, with 15 bases between. Germline V gene lookup returns CDR1 MNHNY and CDR2 SVGAGI (reference sequence). For the CDR3, the DNA is TGTGCCAGCCAGGACAGGGAGGGAAATGAGCAGTTCTTC. Amino acid sequence: CASQDREGNEQFF.

This clonotype was observed at least ten times. CDR3 nucleotides: TGCAGTGCTAGAGATGGGCCATCAATAGCCAAAAACATTCAGTACTTC. Translation gives CSARDGPSIAKNIQYF. The chain has TRBV20-1 and TRBJ2-4, with D unresolved. CDR3 length: 16 amino acids. CDR1 is DFQATT and CDR2 is SNEGSKA in the germline V gene (reference sequence). Trimming stripped 0 bases from V and 0 bases from J, with 12 bases between.

This clonotype came up a few times. The gene calls are TRBV5-1 and TRBJ1-4; D is ambiguous. The V gene's germline CDR1 is SGHRS and CDR2 YFSETQ. There are 15 residues in the CDR3. V dropped 4 bases and J dropped 3 bases, with 13 bases sitting between them. The DNA for the CDR3 is TGCGCCAGCAGCCCCACGCCAGATTCTAATGAAAAACTGTTTTTT. Translating gives CASSPTPDSNEKLFF.

This clonotype showed up just a few times. The V and J genes are TRBV7-9 and TRBJ2-2; TRBD2 might be the D (5 bases). This CDR3 has 17 amino acids. V gave up 2 bases and J gave up 3 bases, with 16 bases separating them. The germline V gene encodes CDR1 SEHNR and CDR2 FQNEAQ (reference sequence). The CDR3 nucleotides read TGTGCCAGCAGCTTAAGCTCGACCGGGGTCGACACCGGGGAGCTGTTTTTT. Its protein product is CASSLSSTGVDTGELFF.

This clonotype has more than one count but fewer than ten. The chain combines TRBV7-9 with TRBJ2-6; D remains unclear. This CDR3 region has 13 residues. Germline values: CDR1 SEHNR, CDR2 FQNEAQ (reference sequence). V lost 6 bases to trimming and J lost 3 bases, with 6 bases between them. DNA for the CDR3: TGTGCCAGCAGTCCCTTTGGGGCCAACGTCCTGACTTTC. Amino acid sequence: CASSPFGANVLTF.

Points on this clonotype: Being one base from a much bigger clone, this may be a read error. The chain is built from TRBV5-1 and TRBJ2-1; 9 nucleotides agree with TRBD1. In germline, CDR1 is SGHRS, CDR2 YFSETQ. The CDR3 is 15 amino acids. J gave up 1 base and V 4 bases, and 3 bases lay outside the gene matches. The CDR3 DNA sequence: TGCGCCAGCAGCCACGGACAGGGGTCCTACAATGAGCAGTTCTTC. Its protein product is CASSHGQGSYNEQFF.

CDR3 in amino acids: CAWSSDGRTEAFF. The CDR3 bases are TGTGCCTGGAGCTCAGACGGGCGGACTGAAGCTTTCTTT. The chain uses TRBV30 and TRBJ1-1; D gene unclear. V dropped 3 bases and J dropped 5 bases, with 13 bases sitting between them. The CDR3 contains 13 residues. CDR1 is GTSNPN, CDR2 SVGIG, per germline (reference sequence). The entire variable domain, with the rest obtained from reference TRBV30 and TRBJ1-1, is as follows: SQTIHQWPATLVQPVGSPLSLECTVEGTSNPNLYWYRQAAGRGLQLLFYSVGIGQISSEVPQNLSASRPQDRQFILSSKKLLLSDSGFYLCAWSSDGRTEAFFGQGTRLTVV.

This clonotype was picked up a small number of times. The chain carries TRBV30 and TRBJ2-5; the match to TRBD2 covers 9 bases. The ends lost 2 bases at V and 5 bases at J; junction bases unmatched: 9. The CDR3 runs to 15 residues. In germline, CDR1 is GTSNPN, CDR2 SVGIG (reference sequence). The CDR3: CAWSLGSGRSETQYF. Here the CDR3 DNA reads TGTGCCTGGAGTTTGGGGAGCGGGAGGAGCGAGACCCAGTACTTC.

This clonotype was seen a handful of times. The rearrangement joins TRBV29-1 to TRBJ2-7, with unresolved D. The V gene lost 6 bases and the J gene lost 6 bases, with 9 bases spanning the gap. The germline V gene has CDR1 SQVTM and CDR2 ANQGSEA. The CDR3 has 10 amino acids. CDR3 region: CSVIYGEQYF. CDR3 DNA: TGCAGCGTCATATATGGCGAGCAGTACTTC.

This clonotype has more than one count but fewer than ten. The chain employs TRBV20-1 and TRBJ2-3, with D unresolved. The CDR3 has 12 amino acids. CDR1 and CDR2 from the germline V gene are DFQATT and SNEGSKA (reference sequence). The V gene lost 5 bases and the J gene lost 2 bases, with 8 bases spanning the gap. The CDR3 here is CSAARFTDTQYF. The CDR3, as DNA: TGCAGTGCTGCTCGGTTCACAGATACGCAGTATTTT.

This clonotype has a count of ten or more. This chain connects TRBV11-2 to TRBJ1-6; no clear D. V was trimmed by 6 bases and J by 0 bases, leaving 12 bases between them. The CDR3 sequence is 16 residues long. From germline, CDR1 is SGHAT and CDR2 FQNNGV. The CDR3 DNA sequence: TGTGCCAGCAGTTCAGAGTTGAGCTCCTATAATTCACCCCTCCACTTT. Translation gives CASSSELSSYNSPLHF.

This clonotype was seen ten or more times. This sequence joins TRBV20-1 and TRBJ2-1; the D is unclear. The CDR3 runs to 13 residues. In germline, CDR1 is DFQATT, CDR2 SNEGSKA (reference sequence). Trimming stripped 1 base from V and 4 bases from J, with 8 bases between. CDR3 nucleotide sequence: TGCAGTGCTAGAGTAACCAATTACAATGAGCAGTTCTTC. Amino acids: CSARVTNYNEQFF.

The table lists this clonotype with a few counts. This chain connects TRBV6-5 to TRBJ2-2; 7 nucleotides match TRBD1. Germline CDR1 reads MNHEY; CDR2 reads SVGAGI. This CDR3 has 17 residues. V gave up 1 base and J gave up 0 bases; unmatched junction bases: 5. CDR3 sequence: CASSYFPGTANTGELFF. CDR3 DNA sequence: TGTGCCAGCAGTTACTTTCCCGGGACAGCGAACACCGGGGAGCTGTTTTTT.

This clonotype was observed a few times. This CDR3 reads CASSLEGRGLVTQYF. The DNA for the CDR3 is TGCGCCAGCAGCTTGGAGGGGCGGGGTCTGGTCACGCAGTATTTT. The chain uses TRBV5-1 and TRBJ2-3; TRBD2 is a possible D gene (6 bases). Germline V gene sequence: CDR1 SGHRS, CDR2 YFSETQ. There are 15 residues in the CDR3. Trimming took 0 bases from V and 9 from J, leaving 17 bases between them.